A few counts support the clone carrying this T cell receptor (beta chain). Its specificity is unknown. This entry is derived from a study of CD8 T cells in ankylosing spondylitis. Study observations and caveats: CD8+ by phenotype, disease-linked clones were relatively rare in peripheral blood. Clones linked to disease were reported to show significant enrichment in matched ankylosing spondylitis synovial fluid. What appeared characteristic of ankylosing spondylitis blood was a TCR beta motif of fewer than ten highly homologous variants. Reactive arthritis synovial fluid and blood were previously reported to contain some motif variants.

Researchers built TCR beta libraries using quantitative 5'-RACE with molecular barcodes. Via MiXCR, TCRdb re-called the 5' RACE reads, giving one row per CDR3 protein. This sample yields 650,000 to 800,000 distinct CDR3 sequences, of which around 17% are seen a single time; about 20% belongs to the top ten. This CDR3 has 17 residues. In germline, CDR1 is KGHSH, CDR2 LQKENI. V trimming: 0 bases; J trimming: 0 bases; junction bases outside the gene matches: 4. The clonotype originates from a male donor with ankylosing spondylitis. Sequencing was done on a sample of blood, either unsorted or a sorted T cell fraction (not recorded which). The J gene is TRBJ2-1, the V gene TRBV18, with 8 bases fitting TRBD2. The CDR3 DNA sequence: TGTGCCAGCTCACCACCGATCCGGGGGGGCTCCTACAATGAGCAGTTCTTC. This encodes CASSPPIRGGSYNEQFF.